A single sample is the source of the 30 T cell receptor beta chains below, sequenced in a study of T cell responses to AZD1222 COVID-19 vaccine. The data were produced by immunoSEQ multiplex PCR, yet TCRdb's version contains in-frame clones alone and is incomplete. The profile shows roughly 180,000 clones, 90% of them singletons. Sequencing was performed on peripheral blood, taken on day 0 of AZD1222 vaccination. These receptors were taken from an adult in good health.

The count of this clone is one. This chain connects TRBV2 to TRBJ2-5; 7 positions match TRBD1. V was pared by 6 bases and J by 2 bases, with 3 bases of the junction left unmatched. Germline loops: CDR1 SNHLY, CDR2 FYNNEI. The CDR3 consists of 13 residues. This CDR3 is CASRRDRQETQYF. As DNA, the CDR3 is TGTGCCAGCAGAAGGGACAGACAAGAGACCCAGTACTTC.

In DNA, the CDR3 is TGTGCCAGCAGCCAGGGTCTGACGGGGGAGCACAGCGGGACCCAGTACTTC. This gives the protein CASSQGLTGEHSGTQYF. This rearrangement joins TRBV3-1 (or the pseudogene TRBV3-2) to TRBJ2-5, with D possibly being TRBD2 (6 bases). The germline V gene encodes CDR1 LGHDT and CDR2 YNNKEL (reference sequence). The CDR3 has 17 residues. V was cut by 3 bases and J by 7 bases, with 24 bases left in between.

The chain employs TRBV5-6 and TRBJ1-2; D may be TRBD1 (5 bases). CDR1 and CDR2 (germline): SGHDT, YYEEEE. V lost 0 bases to trimming and J lost 3 bases, with 18 bases between them. CDR3 length equals 17 residues. Here the CDR3 DNA reads TGTGCCAGCAGCTTGGAGGGAGTGGGGCCCTGGGACTATGGCTACACCTTC. Encoded protein: CASSLEGVGPWDYGYTF.

The chain links TRBV25-1 to TRBJ2-3; no reliable D call. Trimming cost V 4 bases and J 0 bases, with 8 bases left between them. Looked up from germline, CDR1 is MGHDK and CDR2 is SYGVNS. CDR3 length equals 14 residues. In nucleotides, the CDR3 is TGTGCCAGCAGTGGGCGTACTAGCACAGATACGCAGTATTTT. Translated, it gives CASSGRTSTDTQYF.

This rearrangement joins TRBV21-1 to TRBJ2-7; TRBD2 is taken as the D call from the table, unchecked against the DNA. TRBV21-1 is annotated as a pseudogene. CDR3 length: 15 amino acids. CDR3 DNA: TGTGCCAGCAGCAAAGGGCGGGGGCCCTCCTACGAGCAGTACTTC. Its protein is CASSKGRGPSYEQYF.

The genes are TRBV27 and TRBJ1-6, with D unclear. The CDR3 is 14 amino acids. Per germline, CDR1 MNHEY and CDR2 SMNVEV (reference sequence). V lost 2 bases, J lost 5 bases, and 7 bases lay in between. CDR3 nucleotides: TGTGCCAGCAGTTTAACGACCCATAATTCACCCCTCCACTTT. Translated: CASSLTTHNSPLHF.

This clone has a handful of counts. V is TRBV12-5 and J is TRBJ1-2; D call uncertain. Germline V gene data show CDR1 as LGHNT and CDR2 as FRNRAP. The CDR3 is 13 residues long. V was pared by 7 bases and J by 1 base, with 10 bases between. CDR3: CASVKNSNYGYTF. The CDR3 nucleotides read TGTGCTAGTGTCAAGAACAGTAACTATGGCTACACCTTC.

V gene TRBV7-3 combines with J gene TRBJ2-7; 7 bases match TRBD1. The germline gives CDR1 SGHTA, CDR2 FQGTGA. After removal of 4 bases from V and 5 bases from J, the junction contained 5 bases not matched to a gene. This CDR3 has 13 residues. The CDR3 spells CASSSTGLDEQYF. The CDR3 DNA follows: TGTGCCAGCAGCTCGACAGGGTTGGACGAGCAGTACTTC.

The J gene is TRBJ1-2, the V gene TRBV19; 8 bases fit TRBD1. Trimming at V came to 8 bases and at J to 8 bases, leaving 13 bases not matched to a gene. The CDR3 totals 14 residues. The germline V gene encodes CDR1 LNHDA and CDR2 SQIVND (reference sequence). As DNA, the CDR3 is TGTGCCAGTGCAAACTCAGGGGCAGGGGGCGGCTACACCTTC. It is translated as CASANSGAGGGYTF.

This rearrangement joins TRBV19 to TRBJ2-3, with D maybe TRBD2 (6 bases). The CDR3 extends over 13 amino acids. Per germline, CDR1 LNHDA and CDR2 SQIVND (reference sequence). V shed 6 bases and J shed 3 bases, with 10 bases lying between them. Here the CDR3 DNA reads TGTGCCAGTAGCGGAGGGTTGACAGATACGCAGTATTTT. This sequence encodes CASSGGLTDTQYF. The full variable domain, in which reference TRBV19 and TRBJ2-3 provide the parts outside the CDR3, is DGGITQSPKYLFRKEGQNVTLSCEQNLNHDAMYWYRQDPGQGLRLIYYSQIVNDFQKGDIAEGYSVSREKKESFPLTVTSAQKNPTAFYLCASSGGLTDTQYFGPGTRLTVL.

This clone was seen a single time. DNA of the CDR3: TGTGCCAGCCGTAAATTCGGTAGCGGGGCTAGCACAGATACGCAGTATTTT. Amino acids: CASRKFGSGASTDTQYF. The rearrangement joins TRBV7-8 to TRBJ2-3, with 8 positions matching TRBD2. Germline loops: CDR1 SGHVS, CDR2 FQNEAQ. The CDR3 extends over 17 amino acids. The trim removed 8 bases at V and 0 bases at J, leaving 13 bases unmatched.

The CDR3 region has the DNA TGTGCCAGCAGCTTAACACCGACGGCCACTGGGGCCAACGTCCTGACTTTC. Translating gives CASSLTPTATGANVLTF. The J gene is TRBJ2-6, the V gene TRBV7-3; the D is unclear. The V gene lost 0 bases and the J gene lost 2 bases, with 11 bases spanning the gap. The CDR3 covers 17 residues. The germline V gene has CDR1 SGHTA and CDR2 FQGTGA. Full variable domain (outside the CDR3, taken from reference TRBV7-3 and TRBJ2-6): GAGVSQTPSNKVTEKGKYVELRCDPISGHTALYWYRQSLGQGPEFLIYFQGTGAADDSGLPNDRFFAVRPEGSVSTLKIQRTERGDSAVYLCASSLTPTATGANVLTFGAGSRLTVL.

The chain combines TRBV24-1 with TRBJ2-3, with 7 bases that match TRBD1. V lost 4 bases and J lost 0; bases outside the gene matches: 6. The germline gives CDR1 KGHDR, CDR2 SFDVKD. This CDR3 region has 16 residues. The CDR3 spells CATSDTGTASTDTQYF. The CDR3 DNA reads as TGTGCCACCAGTGACACAGGGACAGCTAGCACAGATACGCAGTATTTT.

The chain has TRBV5-4 and TRBJ2-5; 7 nucleotides match TRBD2. Unmatched junction bases numbered 10, after V lost 6 bases and J lost 5 bases. CDR1 and CDR2 (germline): SGHNT, YYREEE (reference sequence). The CDR3 length is 14 residues. CDR3 bases: TGTGCCAGCAATTTGGGGGGAGGGAAGGAGACCCAGTACTTC. The encoded protein is CASNLGGGKETQYF. Using reference TRBV5-4 and TRBJ2-5 for the parts outside the CDR3, the full variable domain is ETGVTQSPTHLIKTRGQQVTLRCSSQSGHNTVSWYQQALGQGPQFIFQYYREEENGRGNFPPRFSGLQFPNYSSELNVNALELDDSALYLCASNLGGGKETQYFGPGTRLLVL.

The CDR3 nucleotides are TGTGCCAGCAGCTTAGTAGGAAACACCATATATTTT. Translating it yields CASSLVGNTIYF. The J gene is TRBJ1-3, the V gene TRBV7-8; D is undetermined. This CDR3 is 12 amino acids long. Trimming stripped 1 base from V and 4 bases from J, with 2 bases between. Germline-derived CDR1 and CDR2 are SGHVS and FQNEAQ.

The V gene is TRBV6-1, the J gene TRBJ1-2; TRBD1 might be the D (6 bases). V was trimmed by 3 bases and J by 7 bases, leaving 18 bases between them. CDR3 size: 15 residues. CDR1 and CDR2 from the germline V gene are MNHNS and SASEGT. CDR3: CASSEGGRDPLGYTF. For the CDR3, the DNA is TGTGCCAGCAGTGAGGGGGGCAGGGACCCCCTTGGCTACACCTTC.

This clone was recorded only once. The V gene is TRBV6-4, the J gene TRBJ2-3, with 10 bases identical to TRBD2. Germline CDR1 reads MRHNA; CDR2 reads SNTAGT. The CDR3 totals 16 residues. Losses at the gene ends were 1 base for V and 2 bases for J; bases not matched to a gene: 3. For the CDR3, the DNA is TGTGCCAGCAGTGACTTAGCGGGGGGACTCACAGATACGCAGTATTTT. Translating gives CASSDLAGGLTDTQYF.

The chain has TRBV28 and TRBJ1-1; D might be TRBD1 (5 bases). Trimming removed 4 bases at V and 0 bases at J, with 6 bases between. Germline V gives CDR1 MDHEN, CDR2 SYDVKM. The CDR3 length is 13 residues. The CDR3 sequence: CASSSGVNTEAFF. The DNA of the CDR3 is TGTGCCAGCAGTTCGGGGGTGAACACTGAAGCTTTCTTT. The full variable domain, rest sourced from reference TRBV28 and TRBJ1-1, is DVKVTQSSRYLVKRTGEKVFLECVQDMDHENMFWYRQDPGLGLRLIYFSYDVKMKEKGDIPEGYSVSREKKERFSLILESASTNQTSMYLCASSSGVNTEAFFGQGTRLTVV.

This clone was recorded a few times. CDR3: CASAGPLGDTQYF. The CDR3 DNA reads as TGTGCCAGCGCAGGGCCCTTGGGAGATACGCAGTATTTT. The chain is built from TRBV2 and TRBJ2-3, with D perhaps matching TRBD1 (5 bases). Germline V lookup: CDR1 SNHLY, CDR2 FYNNEI. The CDR3 has 13 residues. Trimming cost V 8 bases and J 5 bases, with 14 bases left between them.

The V gene is TRBV13, the J gene TRBJ2-7, with D unclear. The CDR3 is 13 residues long. V lost 5 bases and J lost 5, with 13 bases in between. Germline lookup yields CDR1 PRHDT and CDR2 FYEKMQ (reference sequence). CDR3 coding DNA: TGTGCCAGCAGCGAATGGCGGAACCACGAGCAGTACTTC. Translation gives CASSEWRNHEQYF.

The chain uses TRBV5-1 and TRBJ1-1; no clear D gene. Looked up from germline, CDR1 is SGHRS and CDR2 is YFSETQ. This CDR3 is built from 15 residues. V was cut by 0 bases and J by 0 bases, with 9 bases left in between. CDR3 nucleotides: TGCGCCAGCAGCTTGGATGGGATTATGAACACTGAAGCTTTCTTT. Its protein is CASSLDGIMNTEAFF.

CDR3 in amino acids: CASSTRQNTEAFF. The CDR3, as DNA: TGTGCCAGTAGTACCAGACAGAACACTGAAGCTTTCTTT. The V and J genes are TRBV19 and TRBJ1-1; D not certain. V dropped 4 bases and J dropped 1 base, with 7 bases sitting between them. Germline lookup yields CDR1 LNHDA and CDR2 SQIVND (reference sequence). This CDR3 has 13 residues. The whole variable domain, filled in from reference TRBV19 and TRBJ1-1, reads DGGITQSPKYLFRKEGQNVTLSCEQNLNHDAMYWYRQDPGQGLRLIYYSQIVNDFQKGDIAEGYSVSREKKESFPLTVTSAQKNPTAFYLCASSTRQNTEAFFGQGTRLTVV.

V and J are TRBV5-1 and TRBJ1-1; 7 bases align to TRBD1. V lost 4 bases, J lost 4 bases, and 10 bases stayed unmatched. This CDR3 has 15 residues. Looked up from germline, CDR1 is SGHRS and CDR2 is YFSETQ. CDR3 sequence reads: CASSPDRAVGTEAFF. CDR3 bases: TGCGCCAGCAGCCCCGACAGGGCGGTGGGCACTGAAGCTTTCTTT.

V usage is TRBV27 and J usage is TRBJ2-2; perhaps TRBD1 as D (6 bases). Germline CDR1 MNHEY, CDR2 SMNVEV (reference sequence). CDR3 length: 20 residues. The V and J ends lost 6 bases and 2 bases respectively, with 28 bases between them. The CDR3 DNA reads TGTGCCAGCAGCCCGATATGGGCCATTGACAGGCGTGCTAACACCGGGGAGCTGTTTTTT. This sequence encodes CASSPIWAIDRRANTGELFF.

This rearrangement joins TRBV18 to TRBJ1-1, with a tentative D call TRBD1 (6 bases). Germline assignment: CDR1 KGHSH and CDR2 LQKENI. Trimming removed 6 bases at V and 0 bases at J, with 11 bases between. This CDR3 comprises 14 residues. The CDR3 DNA reads TGTGCCAGCTCCCTGACAGGAATGAACACTGAAGCTTTCTTT. It codes for CASSLTGMNTEAFF. Filled out from reference TRBV18 and TRBJ1-1, the complete variable domain reads NAGVMQNPRHLVRRRGQEARLRCSPMKGHSHVYWYRQLPEEGLKFMVYLQKENIIDESGMPKERFSAEFPKEGPSILRIQQVVRGDSAAYFCASSLTGMNTEAFFGQGTRLTVV.

This chain links TRBV5-4 with TRBJ2-3; D call uncertain. Trimming shortened V by 4 bases and J by 0 bases, and 6 bases separated the two germline ends. Germline V gene sequence: CDR1 SGHNT, CDR2 YYREEE (reference sequence). The CDR3 extends over 13 amino acids. The CDR3 DNA follows: TGTGCCAGCAGCGGATCTAGCACAGATACGCAGTATTTT. As protein: CASSGSSTDTQYF.

J is TRBJ1-3 and V is TRBV19, with D uncertain. From germline, CDR1 is LNHDA and CDR2 SQIVND (reference sequence). The V gene lost 6 bases and the J gene lost 0 bases, with 12 bases spanning the gap. CDR3 length equals 15 residues. This CDR3 reads CASSRRSGSGNTIYF. The CDR3 bases are TGTGCCAGTAGCCGACGCTCGGGCTCTGGAAACACCATATATTTT. The entire variable domain, with the rest obtained from reference TRBV19 and TRBJ1-3, is as follows: DGGITQSPKYLFRKEGQNVTLSCEQNLNHDAMYWYRQDPGQGLRLIYYSQIVNDFQKGDIAEGYSVSREKKESFPLTVTSAQKNPTAFYLCASSRRSGSGNTIYFGEGSWLTVV.

The genes are TRBV5-4 and TRBJ2-2; TRBD1 agrees at 7 bases. Unmatched junction bases numbered 1, after V lost 2 bases and J lost 0 bases. The CDR3 spans 15 residues. CDR1 and CDR2 from the germline V gene are SGHNT and YYREEE (reference sequence). CDR3: CASSFDRANTGELFF. The CDR3 DNA reads as TGTGCCAGCAGCTTCGACAGGGCGAACACCGGGGAGCTGTTTTTT. The full variable domain, in which reference TRBV5-4 and TRBJ2-2 provide the parts outside the CDR3, is ETGVTQSPTHLIKTRGQQVTLRCSSQSGHNTVSWYQQALGQGPQFIFQYYREEENGRGNFPPRFSGLQFPNYSSELNVNALELDDSALYLCASSFDRANTGELFFGEGSRLTVL.

V is TRBV7-3 and J is TRBJ1-3; the D is unclear. This CDR3 has 13 residues. Trimming cost V 5 bases and J 2 bases, with 7 bases left between them. Germline CDR1 reads SGHTA; CDR2 reads FQGTGA. The CDR3 DNA follows: TGTGCCAGCAGCGACCCCCCTGGAAACACCATATATTTT. Translation gives CASSDPPGNTIYF.

A single count supports this clone. The chain combines TRBV9 with TRBJ2-1, with TRBD2 as a possible D gene (6 bases). Trimming cost V 4 bases and J 2 bases, with 10 bases left between them. Germline values: CDR1 SGDLS, CDR2 YYNGEE. The CDR3 length is 14 residues. The CDR3, as DNA: TGTGCCAGCAGCCCTCGGGGGACCTACAATGAGCAGTTCTTC. Amino acid sequence: CASSPRGTYNEQFF.